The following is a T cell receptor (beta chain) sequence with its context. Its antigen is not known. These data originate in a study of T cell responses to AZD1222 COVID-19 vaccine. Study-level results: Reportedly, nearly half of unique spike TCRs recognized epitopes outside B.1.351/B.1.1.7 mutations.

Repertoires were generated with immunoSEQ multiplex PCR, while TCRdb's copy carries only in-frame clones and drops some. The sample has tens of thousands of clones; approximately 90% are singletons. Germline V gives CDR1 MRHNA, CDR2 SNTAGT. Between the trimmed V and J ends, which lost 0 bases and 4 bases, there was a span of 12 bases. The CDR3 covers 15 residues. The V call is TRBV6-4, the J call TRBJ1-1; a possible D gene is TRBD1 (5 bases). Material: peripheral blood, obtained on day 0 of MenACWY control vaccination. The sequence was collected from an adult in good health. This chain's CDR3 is CASSDSRSGRTEAFF. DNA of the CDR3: TGTGCCAGCAGTGACTCGCGGTCAGGGCGCACTGAAGCTTTCTTT.